The entry below describes one T cell receptor beta chain. The antigen is undetermined. V gave up 0 bases and J gave up 9 bases, with 7 bases separating them. Germline V lookup: CDR1 SGHDT, CDR2 YYEEEE. This CDR3 is built from 11 residues. The sample comes from a study of T cell responses to AZD1222 COVID-19 vaccine. Notes on the study in general: Seropositive status at baseline applied to only six AZD1222 recipients. The study found vaccine-associated CD4 TCRs spanning spike, dominant at 160-218 and 743-854. Reports indicate that nearly half of spike-specific TCRs are directed at unmutated variant regions. None of the repertoires were sampled until the peak T cell response had passed.

Data came from immunoSEQ multiplex PCR; TCRdb stores just in-frame clones and leaves some out. The repertoire has 75,000 to 85,000 clones, around 90% of them found once; the top ten carry roughly a quarter. Sample: peripheral blood, taken on day 0 of AZD1222 vaccination. This sequence originates from an adult in good health. V is TRBV5-6 and J is TRBJ2-7; tentatively, D is TRBD1 (6 bases). CDR3 loop: CASSLAGAQYF. In nucleotides, the CDR3 is TGTGCCAGCAGCTTGGCAGGGGCGCAGTACTTC.